Only one count was recorded for the clone carrying this T cell receptor beta chain. Its specificity is not known. This sample is part of a study of cytomegalovirus exposure and HLA in healthy donors. Profiling relied on immunoSEQ multiplex PCR, and the TCRdb table lists in-frame clones only, not all of them. The table records over 110,000 clones, 70% to 90% of them present only once. Study-wide results and limits: The classifier reportedly diagnosed cytomegalovirus status with high specificity and sensitivity.

This CDR3 spans 13 amino acids. Trimming cost V 6 bases and J 4 bases; bases outside gene matches: 5. Germline CDR1 is KGHSH and CDR2 is LQKENI. The clonotype originates from a man between 18 and 29 years old in good health and CMV-seropositive. The chain uses TRBV18 and TRBJ1-1; TRBD1 matches 7 bases. Sequenced sample: PBMCs. The CDR3 spells CASSPDRTTEAFF. Here the CDR3 DNA reads TGTGCCAGCTCTCCGGACAGGACCACTGAAGCTTTCTTT.